These 25 T cell receptor beta chains originate from one sample sequenced in a study of blood T cell repertoires in COVID-19. Generated by immunoSEQ multiplex PCR, the TCRdb table keeps only in-frame clones and is missing some. The repertoire holds roughly 120,000 clones, with 88% as singletons. The sequencing sample was made of peripheral blood. The receptors come from a woman aged 45-59 years with acute or convalescent COVID-19.

The chain is built from TRBV5-5 and TRBJ2-7, with D possibly matching TRBD2 (6 bases). Trimming took 5 bases from V and 9 from J, leaving 18 bases between them. This CDR3 region has 13 residues. The V gene's germline CDR1 is SGHKS and CDR2 YYEKEE (reference sequence). CDR3 coding DNA: TGTGCCAGCAGGGCCGGGACTTCAGCAGGGCAGTACTTC. It codes for CASRAGTSAGQYF.

This clone has only one observation. The sample has other DNA sequences that encode this CDR3 too. The chain carries TRBV28 and TRBJ2-3, with 9 bases aligning to TRBD1. There are 13 residues in the CDR3. In germline, CDR1 is MDHEN, CDR2 SYDVKM. Trimming at V came to 6 bases and at J to 4 bases, leaving 2 bases not matched to a gene. The CDR3 region is CASRRQGADTQYF. The CDR3 DNA reads TGTGCCAGCAGAAGACAGGGGGCAGATACGCAGTATTTT.

The chain couples TRBV6-5 to TRBJ2-7, with 8 bases that match TRBD2. The V gene's germline CDR1 is MNHEY and CDR2 SVGAGI. The CDR3 loop spans 14 amino acids. V was clipped by 11 bases and J by 4 bases; unmatched bases: 13. The CDR3 reads CAGTSGGTIYEQYF. CDR3 DNA sequence: TGTGCCGGCACCAGCGGGGGCACCATTTACGAGCAGTACTTC.

The V call is TRBV3-1 (or the pseudogene TRBV3-2), the J call TRBJ2-1; a possible D gene is TRBD1 (6 bases). V shed 3 bases and J shed 8 bases, with 8 bases lying between them. Germline lookup yields CDR1 LGHDT and CDR2 YNNKEL (reference sequence). This CDR3 has 12 amino acids. The CDR3 DNA follows: TGTGCCAGCAGCCAGAACAGGGATGAGCAGTTCTTC. Its translation: CASSQNRDEQFF.

The genes are TRBV28 and TRBJ2-1; D possibly corresponds to TRBD2 (6 bases). Germline V gene data show CDR1 as MDHEN and CDR2 as SYDVKM. V lost 3 bases and J lost 8, with 11 bases in between. CDR3 length equals 13 residues. The CDR3 region is CASSLRGVDEQFF. DNA of the CDR3: TGTGCCAGCAGTTTGCGGGGTGTGGATGAGCAGTTCTTC.

Concerning this clone: Other DNA sequences in this sample translate to the same CDR3. The chain combines TRBV5-1 with TRBJ2-4; possible D gene TRBD2, 6 bases. The germline gives CDR1 SGHRS, CDR2 YFSETQ. V gave up 4 bases and J gave up 1 base, with 9 bases separating them. The CDR3 is made up of 14 amino acids. The CDR3 spells CASSPGEAKNIQYF. The CDR3, as DNA: TGCGCCAGCAGCCCGGGAGAGGCCAAAAACATTCAGTACTTC. Full variable domain (outside the CDR3, taken from reference TRBV5-1 and TRBJ2-4): KAGVTQTPRYLIKTRGQQVTLSCSPISGHRSVSWYQQTPGQGLQFLFEYFSETQRNKGNFPGRFSGRQFSNSRSEMNVSTLELGDSALYLCASSPGEAKNIQYFGAGTRLSVL.

This sequence joins TRBV7-2 and TRBJ2-5, with TRBD2 matching over 14 bases. The CDR3 consists of 14 residues. Unmatched junction bases numbered 1, after V lost 1 base and J lost 9 bases. The germline gives CDR1 SGHTA, CDR2 FQGNSA. The CDR3 region has the DNA TGTGCCAGCAGCTTAGAGGGACTAGCGGGGGCCCAGTACTTC. This sequence encodes CASSLEGLAGAQYF. Looking up the rest from reference TRBV7-2 and TRBJ2-5 gives the full variable domain: GAGVSQSPSNKVTEKGKDVELRCDPISGHTALYWYRQSLGQGLEFLIYFQGNSAPDKSGLPSDRFSAERTGGSVSTLTIQRTQQEDSAVYLCASSLEGLAGAQYFGPGTRLLVL.

This clone was counted between two and nine times. The chain joins TRBV4-1 to TRBJ1-1; D is possibly TRBD1 (5 bases). Germline lookup yields CDR1 MGHRA and CDR2 YSYEKL. The V gene lost 0 bases and the J gene lost 11 bases, with 13 bases spanning the gap. The CDR3 covers 13 residues. CDR3 DNA sequence: TGCGCCAGCAGCCAAGAAAGGGCCCGACAGGCTTTCTTT. This translates into CASSQERARQAFF.

CDR3 in amino acids: CASTPGQGASFLNTEAFF. The CDR3 nucleotides are TGCGCCAGCACCCCCGGACAGGGAGCAAGTTTTTTGAACACTGAAGCTTTCTTT. The chain couples TRBV5-1 to TRBJ1-1; 8 bases agree with TRBD1. From germline, CDR1 is SGHRS and CDR2 YFSETQ. The ends lost 6 bases at V and 0 bases at J; junction bases unmatched: 16. This CDR3 is 18 amino acids long.

This chain uses TRBV28 with TRBJ2-7; the match to TRBD1 covers 11 bases. J gave up 4 bases and V 5 bases, and 7 bases lay outside the gene matches. The CDR3 is made up of 15 amino acids. Germline-derived CDR1 and CDR2 are MDHEN and SYDVKM. CDR3 in DNA: TGTGCCAGCAGTACCGGGACAGGGGGTAAATACGAGCAGTACTTC. Translating gives CASSTGTGGKYEQYF.

The chain uses TRBV7-6 and TRBJ2-1; TRBD2 matches 14 bases. CDR3 length: 16 residues. V dropped 5 bases and J dropped 8; count of bases not matched to a gene: 8. Germline V gives CDR1 SGHVS, CDR2 FNYEAQ. The chain's CDR3 is CASSAGLAGEWYEQFF. DNA for the CDR3: TGTGCCAGCAGCGCGGGACTAGCGGGAGAATGGTATGAGCAGTTCTTC.

The V call is TRBV19, the J call TRBJ2-3; 11 nucleotides match TRBD2. V was pared by 4 bases and J by 0 bases, with 18 bases of the junction left unmatched. The CDR3 runs 21 residues. CDR1 and CDR2 from the germline V gene are LNHDA and SQIVND (reference sequence). The CDR3 reads CASSRPPLAGVTPRSTDTQYF. The CDR3 bases are TGTGCCAGTAGTAGACCTCCACTAGCGGGGGTAACCCCTCGAAGCACAGATACGCAGTATTTT.

The chain joins TRBV7-9 to TRBJ2-1, with D uncertain. Germline CDR1 reads SEHNR; CDR2 reads FQNEAQ (reference sequence). The CDR3 sequence is 14 residues long. V was trimmed by 5 bases and J by 5 bases, leaving 13 bases between them. The CDR3 coding sequence is TGTGCCAGCAGCCGAAGCAATTCACACAATGAGCAGTTCTTC. This gives the protein CASSRSNSHNEQFF.

The gene calls are TRBV27 and TRBJ2-7; 8 bases are a match to TRBD2. This CDR3 comprises 13 residues. Germline lookup yields CDR1 MNHEY and CDR2 SMNVEV (reference sequence). J was trimmed by 6 bases and V by 11 bases; bases with no gene match: 12. In DNA, the CDR3 is TGTGCCTCCGCGGGACTAGGCTCCCCCGAGCAGTACTTC. Translation: CASAGLGSPEQYF.

This rearrangement joins TRBV7-8 to TRBJ2-3; 9 positions match TRBD2. CDR3 length: 15 amino acids. Looked up from germline, CDR1 is SGHVS and CDR2 is FQNEAQ. Trimming removed 7 bases from V and 5 bases from J; junction bases left unmatched: 10. DNA for the CDR3: TGTGCCAGCACCCTTCGGGCGGGAGGGGTAGATACGCAGTATTTT. This gives the protein CASTLRAGGVDTQYF.

The rearrangement joins TRBV3-1 (or the pseudogene TRBV3-2) to TRBJ2-1, with 8 positions matching TRBD2. The trim removed 1 base at V and 1 base at J, leaving 3 bases unmatched. This CDR3 contains 16 residues. CDR1 is LGHDT, CDR2 YNNKEL, per germline (reference sequence). The CDR3 reads CASSQGLATSYNEQFF. The CDR3 coding sequence is TGTGCCAGCAGCCAAGGACTAGCGACGTCCTACAATGAGCAGTTCTTC.

The chain recombines TRBV7-9 with TRBJ2-1; 7 bases map to TRBD2. From germline, CDR1 is SEHNR and CDR2 FQNEAQ (reference sequence). The CDR3 sequence is 17 residues long. J was trimmed by 0 bases and V by 3 bases; bases with no gene match: 8. This chain's CDR3 is CASSFAGVSSSYNEQFF. Here the CDR3 DNA reads TGTGCCAGCAGCTTTGCGGGGGTATCCAGCTCCTACAATGAGCAGTTCTTC.

This CDR3 reads CASSLGGGSGGVTDTQYF. The CDR3 DNA sequence: TGTGCCAGTAGCCTTGGCGGCGGAAGCGGAGGGGTCACAGATACGCAGTATTTT. The chain employs TRBV19 and TRBJ2-3; possible D gene TRBD2, 6 bases. Germline CDR1 LNHDA, CDR2 SQIVND (reference sequence). The V end was cut by 6 bases, the J end by 2 bases, with 24 bases between. This CDR3 contains 18 residues.

The chain joins TRBV20-1 to TRBJ1-5; D gene ambiguous. CDR1 DFQATT and CDR2 SNEGSKA come from the germline V gene (reference sequence). The CDR3 covers 16 residues. The V and J ends lost 3 bases and 2 bases respectively, with 17 bases between them. The CDR3 bases are TGCAGTGCTAGTGATGCCGGTACAGTGGGCAATCAGCCCCAGCATTTT. Translation gives CSASDAGTVGNQPQHF.

V gene TRBV12-3 or TRBV12-4 combines with J gene TRBJ2-3; a weak D match, TRBD2 (5 bases). The CDR3 spans 13 residues. The germline V and J ends were trimmed by 8 bases and 3 bases, with 12 bases remaining between them. Written as DNA, the CDR3 is TGTGCCAGCTCCAGGACTGCAACAGATACGCAGTATTTT. Translated: CASSRTATDTQYF.

V and J are TRBV19 and TRBJ1-2, with TRBD1 as a possible D gene (6 bases). CDR3 length: 15 residues. Germline assignment: CDR1 LNHDA and CDR2 SQIVND (reference sequence). The ends were cut back, 4 bases at V and 3 bases at J, with 15 bases in the middle. CDR3 amino acids: CASSSPRGEDYGYTF. DNA of the CDR3: TGTGCCAGTAGTAGCCCCAGGGGCGAGGACTATGGCTACACCTTC.

This chain connects TRBV10-3 to TRBJ1-4, with D perhaps matching TRBD1 (5 bases). V was cut by 3 bases and J by 7 bases, with 12 bases left in between. Germline V lookup: CDR1 ENHRY, CDR2 SYGVKD. This CDR3 has 14 amino acids. The CDR3, as DNA: TGTGCCATCAGTGACGGGGGAGGGCGTGAAAAACTGTTTTTT. This codes for CAISDGGGREKLFF.

On this clone: Other DNA variants within this sample encode the same CDR3. This chain's CDR3 is CASSLRTGGEQYF. CDR3 in DNA: TGTGCCAGCAGTTTGAGGACAGGGGGGGAGCAGTACTTC. The chain recombines TRBV12-3 or TRBV12-4 with TRBJ2-7; 10 positions agree with TRBD1. Trimming cost V 3 bases and J 7 bases; bases outside gene matches: 3. This CDR3 has 13 amino acids.

V is TRBV18 and J is TRBJ2-1; 8 bases fit TRBD2. Trimming cost V 1 base and J 0 bases; bases outside gene matches: 8. Germline V gene data show CDR1 as KGHSH and CDR2 as LQKENI. The CDR3 extends over 18 amino acids. DNA for the CDR3: TGTGCCAGCTCACCACGAGCTAGCGGGTCGAGCTCCTACAATGAGCAGTTCTTC. This encodes CASSPRASGSSSYNEQFF.

This chain uses TRBV7-2 with TRBJ2-7, with 9 bases that match TRBD1. From germline, CDR1 is SGHTA and CDR2 FQGNSA. V dropped 1 base and J dropped 7; count of bases not matched to a gene: 11. The CDR3 is 16 residues long. The CDR3 protein is CASSLDLGTGTWEQYF. The DNA for the CDR3 is TGTGCCAGCAGCTTAGATTTAGGGACAGGGACTTGGGAGCAGTACTTC. Based on the CDR3 plus reference TRBV7-2 and TRBJ2-7, the full variable domain is GAGVSQSPSNKVTEKGKDVELRCDPISGHTALYWYRQSLGQGLEFLIYFQGNSAPDKSGLPSDRFSAERTGGSVSTLTIQRTQQEDSAVYLCASSLDLGTGTWEQYFGPGTRLTVT.